This T cell receptor beta chain was sequenced for a study of neurological immune-mediated disorders. This CDR3 contains 15 residues. The V gene's germline CDR1 is DFQATT and CDR2 SNEGSKA (reference sequence). The ends were cut back, 0 bases at V and 4 bases at J, with 14 bases in the middle. For the unsorted libraries, 2 million PBMCs stored at -80 C served as input. TCRdb recomputed calls from the 5' RACE reads with MiXCR, one row per CDR3 protein. The sample has about 20,000 distinct CDR3 sequences; 25% to 30% are singletons. The sample taken for sequencing was PBMCs. The receptor comes from a man aged 45-65 years with HTLV-1-associated myelopathy (HAM/TSP). The chain links TRBV20-1 to TRBJ2-3; D assignment may be TRBD1 or TRBD2 (6 bases each). The CDR3 bases are TGCAGTGCTAGAGATTGGAGGGGGGCGGCAGATACGCAGTATTTT. It yields the protein CSARDWRGAADTQYF.